This T cell receptor (beta chain) was recovered during a study of cytomegalovirus exposure and HLA in healthy donors (dated by TCRdb to 2015 to 2018). Background for the entire study: According to an earlier analysis of 587 of the donors, some 170 million T cells yielded over 100 million unique TCR beta sequences and more than 250 Gb of sequence data. Roughly 290 gigabases of sequencing data and roughly 81 million unique TCR sequences made up an early release that covered approximately 650 HLA-typed donors. Of the 398 genotyped donors, 65% to 90% fell in the genetic ancestry cluster associated with self-reported Caucasian donors. The study was designed to test whether signatures of past pathogen exposure could be identified by cataloging public T cell receptors. The study used immunosequencing to profile the T cell repertoires of approximately 650 subjects and linked those repertoires to cytomegalovirus serostatus. Along with the approximately 700-subject first cohort, a separate validation cohort of roughly 110 different subjects was used. High-throughput TCR immunosequencing, statistical association of individual TCRs with disease status, and machine learning were combined to predict cytomegalovirus infection status. A later analysis re-analyzed previously published TCR beta repertoires from about 600 donors and added high-resolution HLA genotyping to study TCR occurrence patterns. The later analysis used no new phenotypic data to find candidate immune exposures, relying instead on TCR beta sequences and their occurrence across donors. An earlier analysis of several hundred of the donors used high-throughput TCR beta sequencing to judge whether each TCR beta V gene segment behaved as functional or pseudogenic. Donor age, sex, ethnicity and CMV serostatus were collected together with the repertoire data. Genome-wide SNP genotypes for about 65% of the 666 donors were used in a later genetic analysis, which treated that subset as a discovery cohort. Every discovery cohort repertoire had been produced on one sequencing platform. HLA typing included class I and class II loci at four-digit resolution. The number of donors typed differed by locus, with roughly 620-630 for A, B, C, DRB1 and DQB1, 522 for DQA1, approximately 580 for DPA1, and about 450 for DPB1. Four or five DR-DQ haplotypes were treated as single units for association and clustering because of strong linkage in the cohort. On average, 235,054 unique TCR beta nucleotide sequences were sequenced per donor among more than 350 genotyped donors of the cohort, with roughly 19% of those sequences being non-productive.

The protocol used for the library was the immunoSEQ multiplex PCR assay. The multiplex PCR relied on a mix of 60 forward primers for TCR Vbeta segments and 13 reverse primers for TCR Jbeta segments. A multiplex PCR assay on genomic DNA amplified the CDR3 region of rearranged TCR beta genes. Amplified TCR beta libraries were sequenced as 87-base-pair reads on the Illumina HiSeq System. In the authors' own workflow: A later analysis counted about 82 million unique TCR beta chains across the approximately 700 repertoires, and 10 million to 11 million of these chains were shared by at least two donors. Raw reads were error-corrected and collapsed into unique sequences by a nearest-neighbor algorithm in which closely related sequences were merged to remove PCR and sequencing errors. Alignment of CDR3 sequences to IMGT reference sequences was used to assign V, D and J gene segments. For a sequence to be retained, a match of at least six nucleotides to both a V gene segment and a J gene segment was required. A rearrangement was called productive if the CDR3 had no stop codons and remained in frame with V and J, and every other rearrangement was called non-productive. Following IMGT convention, CDR3 was defined as the stretch from the second conserved V-encoded cysteine to the conserved J-encoded phenylalanine. In an earlier analysis of around 540 of the donors, sequences lacking an unambiguous match to a single V gene segment were excluded. In an earlier analysis of a few hundred of the donors, V segments were called functional above 56.7% productive rearrangements and were called segregating when the between-donor standard deviation exceeded 5%. A statistical classification framework was built to diagnose cytomegalovirus status from the catalog of TCR beta chain sequences. A later analysis assigned V and J genes by comparing TCR nucleotide sequences with IMGT/GENE-DB human TR gene sequences. A later analysis assigned CDR3 sequences and most-parsimonious VDJ recombination scenarios with the TCRdist pipeline. In a later analysis, each TCR beta chain was defined by its CDR3 amino acid sequence together with its V-gene family, and reads without a unique V-gene family were excluded. A later analysis removed 550 to 700 highly shared, low-generation-probability nucleotide sequences to deal with suspected cross-contamination and a sequencing artifact. In a later analysis, a clonal expansion index was calculated for each public chain from normalized within-repertoire ranks of inferred template counts. Generation probabilities in a later analysis came from a VDJ recombination model fitted to out-of-frame rearrangements, and those results were checked against IGoR. Hypergeometric tests were used in a later analysis to score TCR-TCR, TCR-HLA and TCR-CMV co-occurrence, with a repertoire-size bias correction applied to the TCR pairs. A later analysis estimated false discovery rates by permuting HLA or CMV assignments 20 times. In a later analysis, co-occurring TCRs were grouped using DBSCAN, with TCRdist sequence similarity added in when clustering inside HLA-allele-positive subsets. For co-occurrence clustering, repertoires with fewer than 30,000 or more than 120,000 public chains were excluded, along with about five repertoires with anomalous nucleotide sharing. The clones in this table, taken by TCRdb from immuneACCESS, are in-frame only. Not every clone is retained; where verified, under half of the shortfall comes from an unresolved V gene, and the cause of the rest is unknown. D and trimming were read from the DNA, whereas the V and J calls and clone size are those reported in that table. This sample's listing comprises some 89,000 clones. The ten largest clonotypes hold roughly 3.4% of the sample.

The germline V gene yields KGHSH for CDR1 and LQKENI for CDR2. The V and J ends are trimmed by 4 bases and 8 bases, leaving 14 bases between them. The CDR3 starts with the cysteine, ends with the phenylalanine, and has 13 residues. CDR3 DNA only is kept here, 39 bases in frame from base 1. About this clone itself: This clone's antigen is unknown.

The cohort comprised hundreds of healthy bone marrow donors. At the time of sampling, all cohort members were nominally healthy, though unrecorded immune exposures were likely present. The donor tested CMV seronegative, placing the donor among the approximately 400 seronegative members of the cohort. A peripheral blood sample was collected from each donor, and TCR beta sequencing was performed on peripheral blood mononuclear cells. The Qiagen DNeasy Blood Extraction Kit was used to extract genomic DNA from the blood cell samples. The study at large found these results: Strong co-occurrence of HLA alleles, especially DR and DQ, made assigning TCR associations to individual alleles difficult. Because some donors lacked HLA typing at each locus, the association tests relied only on the typed subset. A later genetic analysis associated a missense DCLRE1C variant with V-gene and J-gene trimming of TCR beta chains, and an independent cohort replicated the association. In the study, some 160 TCR beta chains were listed as associated with cytomegalovirus. Most TCR sequences were observed very rarely across donors, whereas some public TCRs were present in many individuals. Most CMV-associated TCR beta chains appeared to be HLA-restricted in a later analysis, and the HLA associations seemed to be driven largely by CMV exposure. In this cohort, only TCR beta chains were sequenced, and detectable features were limited by the absence of alpha or paired-chain data. A later analysis found that HLA-associated TCR beta chains were more clonally expanded and had lower generation probabilities than equally common non-associated chains. Correlated functional status among segregating V segments might be attributable to linkage disequilibrium, but an unknown experimental factor could not be ruled out. Broadly in line with IMGT annotations, most TCR beta V segments showed up in productive rearrangements about 87% or about 30% of the time in an earlier analysis of under 700 of the donors. For the cohort, immune exposure information was limited to CMV serostatus. The authors suggested that the approach could potentially be extended to other disease states and immunological phenotypes. A further reported finding was that TCR beta sequences accurately predicted the HLA-A and HLA-B alleles for most subjects in the first cohort. A later analysis associated about 18,000 TCR beta sequences with specific HLA alleles at a false discovery rate of 0.05. The earlier analysis of about 600 of the donors excluded approximately 15 rarely observed V segments, including chromosome 9 orphons, because counts were too low. Some IMGT-functional V segments, including TRBV6-2 and TRBV6-3, could not be told apart with the 87-base-pair reads, so those segments were excluded. Compared with the roughly 710-donor mean, donors in an Asian-associated ancestry cluster had fewer N-insertions in productive TCRs, according to a later genetic analysis. In a later analysis, several top co-occurrence clusters were reported to appear linked to parvovirus B19, influenza, CMV and Epstein-Barr virus. A group of highly shared sequence variants was considered likely to be a technical artifact of the sequencing pipeline. The classifier was reported to diagnose cytomegalovirus status with high specificity and sensitivity in both the original and validation cohorts. In a later analysis, TCR association rates were found to vary across HLA loci, with the most associated TCRs seen for DRB1 alleles and the fewest for HLA-C alleles. Presence/absence analyses assumed roughly uniform sequencing depth across donors, an assumption that may not hold. A few of the identified cytomegalovirus-associated TCR beta chains were confirmed in vitro to be specific for cytomegalovirus antigens.

The TCR sequence derives from a woman aged 25-40 years in good health and CMV-seronegative. In this chain, TRBV18 is recombined with TRBJ1-2, with a tentative D gene TRBD1 over 5 matching bases. The specimen sequenced was PBMCs. The CDR3 here reads CASSQRGEGGYTF. The DNA reads TGTGCCAGCTCACAGAGAGGGGAGGGCGGCTACACCTTC.